One sample yielded the 22 T cell receptor beta chains listed below, sequenced in a study of cytomegalovirus exposure and HLA in healthy donors. The repertoire was sequenced with immunoSEQ multiplex PCR; TCRdb's copy has only in-frame clones and lacks some. The sample has 90,000 or so clones, around 85% seen once. Sequenced sample: PBMCs. These TCRs come from a man between 18 and 35 years old in good health and CMV-seropositive.

This clone is a singleton in its sample. The J gene is TRBJ2-3, the V gene TRBV5-1, with 8 bases that match TRBD2. This CDR3 has 14 residues. V gave up 5 bases and J gave up 2 bases; unmatched junction bases: 4. Germline CDR1 SGHRS, CDR2 YFSETQ. The CDR3 DNA reads TGCGCCAGCAGTAGCGGGGCTTCCACAGATACGCAGTATTTT. Its translation: CASSSGASTDTQYF.

The chain combines TRBV11-2 with TRBJ1-2; 8 bases agree with TRBD1. Germline trimming cut 0 bases from V and 4 bases from J; bases unmatched to any gene: 4. The CDR3 is made up of 15 amino acids. Germline assignment: CDR1 SGHAT and CDR2 FQNNGV. The CDR3 sequence: CASSLETGTGYGYTF. The CDR3 coding sequence is TGTGCCAGCAGCTTAGAGACCGGGACAGGCTATGGCTACACCTTC. Looking up the rest from reference TRBV11-2 and TRBJ1-2 gives the full variable domain: EAGVAQSPRYKIIEKRQSVAFWCNPISGHATLYWYQQILGQGPKLLIQFQNNGVVDDSQLPKDRFSAERLKGVDSTLKIQPAKLEDSAVYLCASSLETGTGYGYTFGSGTRLTVV.

This clone was seen only a few times. The V gene is TRBV29-1, the J gene TRBJ2-5; 10 positions match TRBD1. The V gene's germline CDR1 is SQVTM and CDR2 ANQGSEA. The CDR3 consists of 13 residues. After removal of 6 bases from V and 4 bases from J, the junction contained 5 bases not matched to a gene. The CDR3 DNA follows: TGCAGCGTACTTCGGGACAGGGGAGAGACCCAGTACTTC. This translates into CSVLRDRGETQYF.

The chain uses TRBV5-1 and TRBJ1-3, with TRBD1 matching over 7 bases. Germline-derived CDR1 and CDR2 are SGHRS and YFSETQ. After removal of 3 bases from V and 0 bases from J, the junction contained 3 bases not matched to a gene. The CDR3 spans 15 residues. The CDR3 spells CASSSTGDSGNTIYF. The DNA for the CDR3 is TGCGCCAGCAGCTCCACAGGGGACTCTGGAAACACCATATATTTT.

V usage is TRBV6-6 and J usage is TRBJ2-7; D is undetermined. The CDR3 totals 14 residues. Looked up from germline, CDR1 is MNHNY and CDR2 is SVGAGI (reference sequence). V gave up 5 bases and J gave up 0 bases, with 11 bases separating them. This chain's CDR3 is CASSTDPSSYEQYF. The CDR3 region has the DNA TGTGCCAGCAGTACAGACCCGAGCTCCTACGAGCAGTACTTC.

This chain joins TRBV27 and TRBJ2-1; the match to TRBD1 covers 7 bases. The CDR3 covers 14 residues. J was trimmed by 5 bases and V by 6 bases; bases with no gene match: 7. The V gene's germline CDR1 is MNHEY and CDR2 SMNVEV (reference sequence). CDR3 residues: CASRRQGANNEQFF. CDR3 nucleotide sequence: TGTGCCAGCAGGAGACAGGGAGCCAACAATGAGCAGTTCTTC.

The chain uses TRBV13 and TRBJ1-3; no firm D call. The germline V and J ends were trimmed by 4 bases and 0 bases, with 10 bases remaining between them. CDR3 length equals 15 residues. Germline CDR1 is PRHDT and CDR2 is FYEKMQ (reference sequence). Written as DNA, the CDR3 is TGTGCCAGCAGCTACTCAGCGGGCTCTGGAAACACCATATATTTT. It is translated as CASSYSAGSGNTIYF.

This chain's CDR3 is CAIWTTDYEQYF. Here the CDR3 DNA reads TGTGCCATTTGGACTACAGATTACGAGCAGTACTTC. The chain couples TRBV6-1 to TRBJ2-7; possibly TRBD2 for D (6 bases). This CDR3 spans 12 amino acids. Per the germline V gene, CDR1 is MNHNS and CDR2 is SASEGT. Deletions cut 10 bases from V and 4 bases from J, with 14 bases between.

This clone was seen only a few times. This sequence joins TRBV11-2 and TRBJ2-1; 14 nucleotides align to TRBD2. Germline V gene sequence: CDR1 SGHAT, CDR2 FQNNGV. This CDR3 is 15 amino acids long. V shed 2 bases, J shed 9 bases, and the junction held 3 bases outside the gene matches. For the CDR3, the DNA is TGTGCCAGCAGCTTATCCGGGACTAGCGGGGGTGAGCAGTTCTTC. It translates to CASSLSGTSGGEQFF.

This CDR3 reads CASSLAGGLDTQYF. As DNA, the CDR3 is TGTGCCAGCAGCCTAGCGGGAGGGTTGGATACGCAGTATTTT. This chain joins TRBV5-4 and TRBJ2-3; 12 bases align to TRBD2. Germline assignment: CDR1 SGHNT and CDR2 YYREEE (reference sequence). The V segment lost 4 bases and the J segment 6 bases; nucleotides outside the gene matches: 3. This CDR3 has 14 amino acids.

The CDR3 DNA sequence: TGTGCCAGCAGCCCCAGGACAGGTCAGCCCCAGCATTTT. Amino acid sequence: CASSPRTGQPQHF. V usage is TRBV5-6 and J usage is TRBJ1-5; 7 bases are shared with TRBD1. Germline CDR1 is SGHDT and CDR2 is YYEEEE. The J segment lost 6 bases and the V segment lost 4 bases, leaving 4 bases of the junction unmatched. The CDR3 runs 13 residues.

The chain is built from TRBV7-8 and TRBJ2-2; 8 bases match TRBD1. The CDR3 length is 14 residues. With V trimmed by 5 bases and J by 3 bases, 2 bases remained unmatched. Looked up from germline, CDR1 is SGHVS and CDR2 is FQNEAQ. DNA of the CDR3: TGTGCCAGCAGCCACAGGGGGTACACCGGGGAGCTGTTTTTT. The encoded protein is CASSHRGYTGELFF.

The chain has TRBV27 and TRBJ1-5; 10 bases are shared with TRBD1. The CDR3 contains 14 residues. J gave up 10 bases and V 6 bases, and 9 bases lay outside the gene matches. The V gene's germline CDR1 is MNHEY and CDR2 SMNVEV (reference sequence). The CDR3 sequence: CASSPGQGFGPQHF. Written as DNA, the CDR3 is TGTGCCAGCAGCCCGGGACAGGGGTTCGGACCCCAGCATTTT.

The chain links TRBV7-6 to TRBJ2-1; 10 bases fit TRBD2. The CDR3 spans 16 residues. J lost 8 bases, V lost 1 base, and 8 bases had no gene match. CDR1 and CDR2 (germline): SGHVS, FNYEAQ. The CDR3, as DNA: TGTGCCAGCAGCTTAGAGGCTAGCGGGAGTGGCGATGAGCAGTTCTTC. Protein: CASSLEASGSGDEQFF. Looking up the rest from reference TRBV7-6 and TRBJ2-1 gives the full variable domain: GAGVSQSPRYKVTKRGQDVALRCDPISGHVSLYWYRQALGQGPEFLTYFNYEAQQDKSGLPNDRFSAERPEGSISTLTIQRTEQRDSAMYRCASSLEASGSGDEQFFGPGTRLTVL.

V usage is TRBV28 and J usage is TRBJ1-1, with 7 nucleotides matching TRBD1. V was pared by 8 bases and J by 2 bases, with 5 bases of the junction left unmatched. CDR3 size: 13 residues. Per the germline V gene, CDR1 is MDHEN and CDR2 is SYDVKM. The CDR3 loop is CASLGDSNTEAFF. In nucleotides, the CDR3 is TGTGCCAGCCTGGGGGACAGCAACACTGAAGCTTTCTTT.

The chain links TRBV9 to TRBJ2-6; D might be TRBD1 (5 bases). V was trimmed by 3 bases and J by 1 base, leaving 8 bases between them. CDR3 length: 15 residues. Germline V gives CDR1 SGDLS, CDR2 YYNGEE. The CDR3 nucleotides read TGTGCCAGCAGCGGGGGCCCTTCTGGGGCCAACGTCCTGACTTTC. This codes for CASSGGPSGANVLTF.

This rearrangement joins TRBV6-1 to TRBJ2-7, with TRBD2 as a possible D gene (5 bases). This CDR3 comprises 13 residues. CDR1 and CDR2 from the germline V gene are MNHNS and SASEGT. Between the trimmed V and J ends, which lost 2 bases and 6 bases, there was a span of 11 bases. CDR3 coding DNA: TGTGCCAGCAGTGAAAGGCTAGCCCTCGAGCAGTACGTC. Protein sequence: CASSERLALEQYV.

This chain uses TRBV18 with TRBJ1-5; D is possibly TRBD1 (6 bases). V lost 2 bases and J lost 6, with 14 bases in between. The germline CDR1 and CDR2 sequences are KGHSH and LQKENI. The CDR3 totals 15 residues. The CDR3 here is CASSPGAGAGQPQHF. DNA for the CDR3: TGTGCCAGCTCACCAGGGGCAGGGGCGGGTCAGCCCCAGCATTTT.

This sequence joins TRBV28 and TRBJ1-2; D is undetermined. There are 14 residues in the CDR3. Looked up from germline, CDR1 is MDHEN and CDR2 is SYDVKM. V was clipped by 2 bases and J by 4 bases, with 11 bases between them. The chain's CDR3 is CASSLQRSAYGYTF. CDR3 bases: TGTGCCAGCAGTTTACAGAGGTCAGCCTATGGCTACACCTTC.

The rearrangement uses TRBV7-3 and TRBJ1-2; possibly TRBD1 for D (5 bases). Germline lookup yields CDR1 SGHTA and CDR2 FQGTGA. The CDR3 length is 15 residues. V was trimmed by 0 bases and J by 8 bases, leaving 16 bases between them. Written as DNA, the CDR3 is TGTGCCAGCAGCTTAACCTCGGGAGGGGAGTTGGGCTACACCTTC. This codes for CASSLTSGGELGYTF.

V is TRBV2 and J is TRBJ1-5; D is perhaps TRBD1 (5 bases). The CDR3 runs 15 residues. Between the trimmed V and J ends, which lost 0 bases and 2 bases, there was a span of 8 bases. CDR1 and CDR2 from the germline V gene are SNHLY and FYNNEI. CDR3 DNA: TGTGCCAGCAGTGAAGCGGGGCAGGGCAATCAGCCCCAGCATTTT. Its translation is CASSEAGQGNQPQHF. The full variable domain, its missing parts supplied by reference TRBV2 and TRBJ1-5, is EPEVTQTPSHQVTQMGQEVILRCVPISNHLYFYWYRQILGQKVEFLVSFYNNEISEKSEIFDDQFSVERPDGSNFTLKIRSTKLEDSAMYFCASSEAGQGNQPQHFGDGTRLSIL.

This clone is a singleton in its sample. The chain is built from TRBV16 and TRBJ2-2, with 8 bases matching TRBD2. Germline lookup yields CDR1 KGHSY and CDR2 FQNENV. This CDR3 comprises 16 residues. With 5 bases clipped from V and 0 bases from J, the junction kept 5 bases outside the gene matches. As DNA, the CDR3 is TGTGCCAGCAGCGACAAACTAGCGGCGAACACCGGGGAGCTGTTTTTT. It yields the protein CASSDKLAANTGELFF. The complete variable domain, with remaining parts taken from reference TRBV16 and TRBJ2-2, reads GEEVAQTPKHLVRGEGQKAKLYCAPIKGHSYVFWYQQVLKNEFKFLISFQNENVFDETGMPKERFSAKCLPNSPCSLEIQATKLEDSAVYFCASSDKLAANTGELFFGEGSRLTVL.